This passage covers 14 T cell receptor beta chains from one sample sequenced in a study of cytomegalovirus exposure and HLA in healthy donors. The PCR employed 60 Vbeta primers together with 13 Jbeta primers. Repertoires were generated with immunoSEQ multiplex PCR, while TCRdb's copy carries only in-frame clones and drops some. Among 140,000 to 150,000 clones listed, approximately 80% were seen once. Sequences were obtained from PBMCs. The receptors were gathered from a woman aged 18-29 years in good health and CMV-seropositive.

In this sample, this clone turned up a few times. The CDR3 DNA follows: TGTGCCAGCCGGCATTCGCCGGGGGAAGGCTACACCTTC. Its protein is CASRHSPGEGYTF. The V and J genes are TRBV21-1 and TRBJ1-2. TRBV21-1 corresponds to a pseudogene. The CDR3 contains 13 residues.

Only a few counts were recorded for this clone. The chain is built from TRBV7-6 and TRBJ1-1, with 9 bases aligning to TRBD1. CDR1 is SGHVS and CDR2 is FNYEAQ in the germline V gene. The V gene end was trimmed by 1 base and the J gene end by 1 base; junction bases not matched to a gene: 4. This CDR3 is 16 amino acids long. CDR3 sequence (DNA): TGTGCCAGCAGCTTAGGAGGACAGGGGCAGAACACTGAAGCTTTCTTT. Its translation is CASSLGGQGQNTEAFF. The complete variable domain, with remaining parts taken from reference TRBV7-6 and TRBJ1-1, reads GAGVSQSPRYKVTKRGQDVALRCDPISGHVSLYWYRQALGQGPEFLTYFNYEAQQDKSGLPNDRFSAERPEGSISTLTIQRTEQRDSAMYRCASSLGGQGQNTEAFFGQGTRLTVV.

The sample holds one count of this clone. The rearrangement uses TRBV19 and TRBJ2-1; possibly TRBD1 for D (5 bases). This CDR3 contains 14 residues. The germline gives CDR1 LNHDA, CDR2 SQIVND (reference sequence). Between the trimmed V and J ends, which lost 0 bases and 8 bases, there was a span of 11 bases. Here the CDR3 reads CASSIEVGVHEQFF. CDR3 nucleotides: TGTGCCAGTAGTATAGAGGTAGGGGTCCATGAGCAGTTCTTC.

This clone was found a few times. The chain joins TRBV5-1 to TRBJ2-3; D may be TRBD2 (6 bases). This CDR3 has 14 amino acids. V was cut by 3 bases and J by 4 bases, with 12 bases left in between. CDR1 and CDR2 from the germline V gene are SGHRS and YFSETQ. The CDR3: CASSSGLGADTQYF. The CDR3 bases are TGCGCCAGCAGCTCGGGACTTGGGGCAGATACGCAGTATTTT.

On this clone: The junction differs from germline at one of its ends, possibly a read error. The CDR3 spells CASSLGRGTTEAFF. The CDR3 region has the DNA TGCGCCAGCAGTTTGGGTAGGGGGACCACTGAAGCTTTCTTT. V usage is TRBV5-1 and J usage is TRBJ1-1; a weak D match, TRBD1 (6 bases). CDR3 length equals 14 residues. Germline V CDR1 and CDR2: SGHRS, YFSETQ.

This clone has a handful of counts. Written as DNA, the CDR3 is TGTGCCAGCAGCTTGGCAGGGGCGGAGACTGAAGCTTTCTTT. Translating gives CASSLAGAETEAFF. The J gene is TRBJ1-1, the V gene TRBV5-6; tentative D call: TRBD1 (6 bases). CDR3 length equals 14 residues. V dropped 0 bases and J dropped 5 bases, with 11 bases sitting between them. CDR1 is SGHDT and CDR2 is YYEEEE in the germline V gene.

This clone was found a few times. The rearrangement joins TRBV6-1 to TRBJ2-7; 9 bases are shared with TRBD1. J gave up 4 bases and V 5 bases, and 9 bases lay outside the gene matches. In germline, CDR1 is MNHNS, CDR2 SASEGT. The CDR3 is 15 residues long. The CDR3 is CASSLTRQGVYEQYF. The CDR3 DNA sequence: TGTGCCAGCAGTTTAACAAGACAGGGGGTATACGAGCAGTACTTC.

The chain links TRBV6-5 to TRBJ1-2; 7 bases match TRBD1. V lost 1 base and J lost 2; bases outside the gene matches: 7. CDR3 length: 16 residues. Germline V gene sequence: CDR1 MNHEY, CDR2 SVGAGI. This CDR3 is CASSYFGGGSNYGYTF. The CDR3 DNA follows: TGTGCCAGCAGTTACTTCGGAGGGGGCTCGAACTATGGCTACACCTTC.

As for this clone: The sample carries other DNA sequences with the same CDR3. The V call is TRBV19, the J call TRBJ1-1, with D possibly being TRBD1 (5 bases). V gave up 7 bases and J gave up 1 base, with 13 bases separating them. This CDR3 contains 14 residues. In germline, CDR1 is LNHDA, CDR2 SQIVND (reference sequence). CDR3 sequence (DNA): TGTGCCAGTACCCTAGACAGTGGGAACACTGAAGCTTTCTTT. Translation: CASTLDSGNTEAFF.

The chain has TRBV7-8 and TRBJ1-2, with 9 bases matching TRBD1. Germline V gene data show CDR1 as SGHVS and CDR2 as FQNEAQ. After removal of 1 base from V and 5 bases from J, the junction contained 2 bases not matched to a gene. This CDR3 has 14 residues. In nucleotides, the CDR3 is TGTGCCAGCAGCTTAGTACAGGGGGCATATGGCTACACCTTC. Encoded protein: CASSLVQGAYGYTF.

The chain carries TRBV28 and TRBJ1-1; tentative D call: TRBD1 (6 bases). V was pared by 8 bases and J by 3 bases, with 16 bases between. Germline V gene lookup returns CDR1 MDHEN and CDR2 SYDVKM. The CDR3 runs 14 residues. The CDR3: CASLKQGSHTEAFF. The DNA for the CDR3 is TGTGCCAGCCTAAAACAGGGATCACACACTGAAGCTTTCTTT.

The chain carries TRBV7-2 and TRBJ2-3; the D is unclear. Germline V gene data show CDR1 as SGHTA and CDR2 as FQGNSA. The CDR3 has 15 amino acids. V lost 3 bases and J 0 bases, leaving 10 bases between the germline ends. CDR3 residues: CASSFWAASTDTQYF. The CDR3 nucleotides are TGTGCCAGCAGCTTTTGGGCTGCTAGCACAGATACGCAGTATTTT.

V and J are TRBV6-5 and TRBJ1-3; D possibly corresponds to TRBD1 (6 bases). Germline CDR1 and CDR2: MNHEY and SVGAGI. Trimming cost V 7 bases and J 7 bases, with 14 bases left between them. The CDR3 sequence is 13 residues long. CDR3 residues: CASTRQDRNTIYF. The CDR3 coding sequence is TGTGCCAGCACCAGACAGGACCGCAACACCATATATTTT.

The chain recombines TRBV27 with TRBJ2-1; 10 nucleotides align to TRBD1. Per the germline V gene, CDR1 is MNHEY and CDR2 is SMNVEV (reference sequence). CDR3 size: 15 residues. The ends lost 6 bases at V and 8 bases at J; junction bases unmatched: 10. CDR3 amino acids: CASRKRQGAKDEQFF. The DNA for the CDR3 is TGTGCCAGCAGAAAACGACAGGGGGCTAAGGATGAGCAGTTCTTC.